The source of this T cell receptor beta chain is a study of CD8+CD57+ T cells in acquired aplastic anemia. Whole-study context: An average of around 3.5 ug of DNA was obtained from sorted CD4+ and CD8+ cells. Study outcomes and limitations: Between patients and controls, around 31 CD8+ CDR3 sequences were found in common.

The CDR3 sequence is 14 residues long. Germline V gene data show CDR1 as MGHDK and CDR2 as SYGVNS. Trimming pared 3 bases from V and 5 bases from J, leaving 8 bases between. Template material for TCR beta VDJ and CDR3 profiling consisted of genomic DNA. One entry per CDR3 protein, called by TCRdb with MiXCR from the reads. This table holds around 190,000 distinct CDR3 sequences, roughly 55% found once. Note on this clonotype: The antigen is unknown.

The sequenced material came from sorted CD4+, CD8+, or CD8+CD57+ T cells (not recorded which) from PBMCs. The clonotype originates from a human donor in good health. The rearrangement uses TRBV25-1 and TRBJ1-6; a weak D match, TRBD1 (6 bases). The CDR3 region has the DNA TGTGCCAGCAGTGAGGGGGGCGATAATTCACCCCTCCACTTT. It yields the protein CASSEGGDNSPLHF.